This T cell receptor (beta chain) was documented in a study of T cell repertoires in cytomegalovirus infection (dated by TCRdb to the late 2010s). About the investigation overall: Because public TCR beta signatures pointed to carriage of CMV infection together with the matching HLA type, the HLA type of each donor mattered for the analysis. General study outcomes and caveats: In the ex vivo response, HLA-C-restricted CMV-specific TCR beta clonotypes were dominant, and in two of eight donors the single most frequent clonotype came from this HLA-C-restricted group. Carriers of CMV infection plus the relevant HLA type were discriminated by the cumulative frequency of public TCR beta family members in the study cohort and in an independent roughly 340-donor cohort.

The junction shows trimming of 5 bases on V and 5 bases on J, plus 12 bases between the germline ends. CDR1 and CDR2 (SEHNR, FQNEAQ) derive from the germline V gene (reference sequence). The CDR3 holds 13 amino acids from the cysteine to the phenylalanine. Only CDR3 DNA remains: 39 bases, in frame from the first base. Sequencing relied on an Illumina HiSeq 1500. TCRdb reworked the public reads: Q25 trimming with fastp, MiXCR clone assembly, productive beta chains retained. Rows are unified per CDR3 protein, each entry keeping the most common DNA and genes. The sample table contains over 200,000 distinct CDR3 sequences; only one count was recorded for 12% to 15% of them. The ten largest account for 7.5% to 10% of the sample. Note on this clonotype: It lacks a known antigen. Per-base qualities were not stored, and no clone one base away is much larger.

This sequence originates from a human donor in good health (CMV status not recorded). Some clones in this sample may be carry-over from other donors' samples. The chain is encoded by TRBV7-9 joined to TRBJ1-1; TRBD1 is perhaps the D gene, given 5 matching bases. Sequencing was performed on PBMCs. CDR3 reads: CASSRDGRTEAFF. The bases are TGTGCCAGCAGCCGGGACGGTCGAACTGAAGCTTTCTTT.